What follows is one T cell receptor beta chain and its context. The specificity of this receptor is unknown. One base away there is no much larger clone; base qualities are not given. Donors formed part of the validation cohort, which comprised 120 subjects and was distinct from the first cohort of under 750 subjects. The sample is drawn from a study of cytomegalovirus exposure and HLA in healthy donors listed by TCRdb under 2017. Regarding the complete study: A later analysis indicated that the 130 or so validation repertoires were generated on the platform also employed for the approximately 700 repertoires of the first cohort. Besides the first cohort of around 670 subjects, a separate validation cohort made up of roughly 120 different subjects was used. The study was designed to test whether signatures of past pathogen exposure could be identified by cataloging public T cell receptors. The study combined high-throughput TCR immunosequencing, statistical association of individual TCRs with disease status, and machine learning to predict cytomegalovirus infection status.

Preparation of the library involved the immunoSEQ multiplex PCR assay. The study's own analysis went as follows. To diagnose cytomegalovirus status from the catalog of TCR beta chain sequences, a statistical classification framework was built. TCRdb carries this immuneACCESS record with in-frame sequences only. Its versions omit some clonotypes, under half of them owing to an unresolved V gene in the studies checked, with the rest unexplained. V and J calls and clone size come straight from that table; D and trimming were deduced from the DNA. Counted in this sample were 350,000 or so clones; 86% of them appeared once. The ten top clones hold under 0.85% of the sample. According to the germline V gene (reference sequence), CDR1 reads PRHDT and CDR2 reads FYEKMQ. The CDR3 runs 15 amino acids, cysteine and phenylalanine included. Just CDR3 DNA is preserved here, 45 bases in frame from base 1. V lost 5 bases and J lost 7 bases, and the count of bases not matched to a germline gene is 7.

Overall results and qualifications from the work: A few of the identified cytomegalovirus-associated TCR beta chains were confirmed in vitro to be specific for cytomegalovirus antigens. The classifier was reported to diagnose cytomegalovirus status with high specificity and sensitivity in both the original and validation cohorts. The authors suggested that the approach could potentially be generalized to other disease states and immunological phenotypes. Most TCR sequences were observed very rarely across donors, whereas some public TCRs were present in many individuals. Subsequent analysis determined that TCRs grouped into clusters in the first cohort also showed a tendency toward co-occurrence across the 120 or so validation repertoires, and approximately 93% of cluster scores exceeded 0. The validation cohort had no HLA typing available for a later analysis, so co-occurrence within that cohort was assessed over all 110 or so repertoires. A total of 150 or so TCR beta chains were listed by the study as associated with cytomegalovirus.

The receptor chain draws on TRBV13 and TRBJ2-1; TRBD2 fits 11 bases in the junction. The sequence was collected from a woman aged 18-35 years in good health and CMV-seronegative. The sequenced sample consisted of PBMCs. CDR3 reads: CASSPSSGRKNEQFF. The nucleotides are TGTGCCAGCAGCCCCTCTAGCGGGAGGAAAAATGAGCAGTTCTTC.